Below, 16 T cell receptor beta chains from the same sample are listed, as sequenced in a study of immune evolution from preneoplasia to lung adenocarcinoma. Some clones are missing from TCRdb's copy, which holds only in-frame ones; the method was immunoSEQ multiplex PCR. The sample holds approximately 9,000 clones, over 75% seen once. Material for sequencing was FFPE minimally invasive lung adenocarcinoma tissue. Receptors originate from a person between 65 and 79 years old with lung adenocarcinoma.

The chain combines TRBV9 with TRBJ2-1; TRBD2 matches at 7 bases. J was trimmed by 8 bases and V by 3 bases; bases with no gene match: 11. The germline CDR1 and CDR2 sequences are SGDLS and YYNGEE. The length of the CDR3 is 15 residues. DNA of the CDR3: TGTGCCAGCAGCGGATGGGGGAGGGTAGGGGATGAGCAGTTCTTC. It specifies CASSGWGRVGDEQFF.

This chain connects TRBV12-5 to TRBJ1-6; 9 bases are shared with TRBD1. The CDR3 runs to 15 residues. CDR1 is LGHNT, CDR2 FRNRAP, per germline. V shed 9 bases, J shed 9 bases, and the junction held 12 bases outside the gene matches. The CDR3: CARGEPGQGISPLHF. The CDR3 DNA sequence: TGTGCTAGGGGGGAACCGGGACAGGGTATTTCACCCCTCCACTTT.

The CDR3 is CASSVWPQGGELFF. The CDR3 DNA reads TGTGCCAGCAGCGTATGGCCCCAAGGCGGGGAGCTGTTTTTT. The chain couples TRBV9 to TRBJ2-2; D gene unclear. V was pared by 1 base and J by 7 bases, with 11 bases between. The CDR3 is 14 residues long. Germline V gene lookup returns CDR1 SGDLS and CDR2 YYNGEE. Complete variable domain (other parts from reference TRBV9 and TRBJ2-2): DSGVTQTPKHLITATGQRVTLRCSPRSGDLSVYWYQQSLDQGLQFLIQYYNGEERAKGNILERFSAQQFPDLHSELNLSSLELGDSALYFCASSVWPQGGELFFGEGSRLTVL.

The chain combines TRBV28 with TRBJ1-4, with D perhaps matching TRBD1 (6 bases). Trimming removed 3 bases at V and 4 bases at J, with 15 bases between. Germline-derived CDR1 and CDR2 are MDHEN and SYDVKM. There are 16 residues in the CDR3. CDR3 region: CASSFSRGPVNEKLFF. CDR3 sequence (DNA): TGTGCCAGCAGTTTCTCCAGGGGCCCCGTTAATGAAAAACTGTTTTTT.

The V gene is TRBV14, the J gene TRBJ2-1, with 14 bases lining up with TRBD2. Germline assignment: CDR1 SGHDN and CDR2 FVKESK. The V and J ends lost 2 bases and 4 bases, in that order; junction bases with no gene match: 4. The CDR3 contains 17 residues. This CDR3 is CASSQSGLAGDYNEQFF. Here the CDR3 DNA reads TGTGCCAGCAGCCAATCGGGACTAGCGGGGGATTACAATGAGCAGTTCTTC.

The V and J genes are TRBV9 and TRBJ1-6; no reliable D call. The V and J ends lost 0 bases and 10 bases respectively, with 17 bases between them. Germline CDR1 reads SGDLS; CDR2 reads YYNGEE. This CDR3 spans 16 amino acids. The CDR3 sequence is CASSVGSWTESSPLHF. CDR3 coding DNA: TGTGCCAGCAGCGTAGGTAGCTGGACGGAAAGCTCACCCCTCCACTTT.

The chain uses TRBV5-6 and TRBJ2-5, with 7 bases that match TRBD2. Germline CDR1 SGHDT, CDR2 YYEEEE. This CDR3 comprises 16 residues. The junction had 11 bases not matched to a gene; V was cut back by 4 bases and J by 2 bases. The CDR3 region has the DNA TGTGCCAGCAGCCGGCTGGGGCGGGGGTCACAAGAGACCCAGTACTTC. Residues: CASSRLGRGSQETQYF.

The chain couples TRBV9 to TRBJ2-2, with 8 positions matching TRBD1. This CDR3 spans 16 amino acids. After removal of 0 bases from V and 4 bases from J, the junction contained 5 bases not matched to a gene. Looked up from germline, CDR1 is SGDLS and CDR2 is YYNGEE. The CDR3 reads CASSVGARGPTGELFF. The DNA for the CDR3 is TGTGCCAGCAGCGTAGGAGCCAGGGGGCCCACCGGGGAGCTGTTTTTT.

The rearrangement joins TRBV5-1 to TRBJ2-5; 9 bases align to TRBD2. This CDR3 comprises 14 residues. The V gene end was trimmed by 1 base and the J gene end by 3 bases; junction bases not matched to a gene: 1. Per the germline V gene, CDR1 is SGHRS and CDR2 is YFSETQ. The CDR3 here is CASSLSGGKETQYF. The CDR3 bases are TGCGCCAGCAGCTTGAGCGGGGGGAAAGAGACCCAGTACTTC.

In this sample, this clone turned up once. The V and J genes are TRBV5-1 and TRBJ1-5; unclear D gene. V lost 0 bases, J lost 5 bases, and 9 bases lay in between. Looked up from germline, CDR1 is SGHRS and CDR2 is YFSETQ. The CDR3 is 14 residues long. The CDR3 loop reads CASSLGEPHQPQHF. The DNA for the CDR3 is TGCGCCAGCAGCTTGGGGGAACCCCATCAGCCCCAGCATTTT.

This sequence joins TRBV6-6 and TRBJ2-3; D is ambiguous. The germline V gene has CDR1 MNHNY and CDR2 SVGAGI (reference sequence). The V end lost 4 bases, the J end lost 4 bases, and 12 bases lay between the germline ends. The CDR3 is made up of 14 amino acids. CDR3 in DNA: TGTGCCAGCAGTTCCAGAGTTAATGCAGATACGCAGTATTTT. Translated: CASSSRVNADTQYF.

CDR3 sequence (DNA): TGTGCCAGCACCCCCCCCCGCGGACAGGGGGCGGGAAAACTGTTTTTT. Translated: CASTPPRGQGAGKLFF. This rearrangement joins TRBV2 to TRBJ1-4; TRBD1 matches 11 bases. Germline CDR1 and CDR2: SNHLY and FYNNEI. V shed 7 bases and J 10 bases; nucleotides not matched to a gene: 14. This CDR3 comprises 16 residues. The variable domain in full, completed from reference TRBV2 and TRBJ1-4, reads EPEVTQTPSHQVTQMGQEVILRCVPISNHLYFYWYRQILGQKVEFLVSFYNNEISEKSEIFDDQFSVERPDGSNFTLKIRSTKLEDSAMYFCASTPPRGQGAGKLFFGSGTQLSVL.

The V and J genes are TRBV15 and TRBJ2-1, with D tentatively TRBD1 or TRBD2 (5 bases each). V was shortened by 1 base and J by 1 base, with 14 bases between the two germline ends. This CDR3 region has 17 residues. Germline V lookup: CDR1 LNHNV, CDR2 YYDKDF (reference sequence). The CDR3 is CATSRAGTYRSYNEQFF. CDR3 DNA: TGTGCCACCAGCAGAGCCGGGACGTATCGATCCTACAATGAGCAGTTCTTC.

The V and J genes are TRBV7-2 and TRBJ2-6; D is perhaps TRBD1 or TRBD2 (5 bases each). V was cut by 3 bases and J by 0 bases, with 6 bases left in between. The CDR3 contains 15 residues. Per germline, CDR1 SGHTA and CDR2 FQGNSA. The CDR3, as DNA: TGTGCCAGCAGCTTGGGACCCTCTGGGGCCAACGTCCTGACTTTC. Its translation: CASSLGPSGANVLTF.

This clone was observed a single time. V usage is TRBV10-3 and J usage is TRBJ2-1, with 7 bases that match TRBD2. The CDR3 loop spans 16 amino acids. CDR1 and CDR2 (germline): ENHRY, SYGVKD. V was pared by 2 bases and J by 0 bases, with 4 bases of the junction left unmatched. CDR3 amino acids: CAISEMGGNSYNEQFF. CDR3 bases: TGTGCCATCAGTGAGATGGGGGGGAACTCCTACAATGAGCAGTTCTTC.

There are a few counts of this clone. V and J are TRBV18 and TRBJ2-7; D is uncertain. This CDR3 is 13 amino acids long. Germline V CDR1 and CDR2: KGHSH, LQKENI. V shed 3 bases and J shed 6 bases, with 12 bases lying between them. The CDR3, as DNA: TGTGCCAGCTCACCGATCAAGGATCGCGAGCAGTACTTC. This gives the protein CASSPIKDREQYF.